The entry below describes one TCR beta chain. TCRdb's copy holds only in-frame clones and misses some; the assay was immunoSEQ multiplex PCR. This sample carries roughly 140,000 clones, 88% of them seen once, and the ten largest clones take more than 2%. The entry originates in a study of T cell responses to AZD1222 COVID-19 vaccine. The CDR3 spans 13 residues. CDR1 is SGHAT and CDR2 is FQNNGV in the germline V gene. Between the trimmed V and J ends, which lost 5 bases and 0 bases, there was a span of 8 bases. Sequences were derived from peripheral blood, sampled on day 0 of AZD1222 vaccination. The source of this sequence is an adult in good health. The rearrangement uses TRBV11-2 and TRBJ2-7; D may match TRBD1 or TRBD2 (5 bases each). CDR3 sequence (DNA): TGTGCCAGCAGCGGGGACGACTCCTACGAGCAGTACTTC. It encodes CASSGDDSYEQYF.